This T cell receptor beta chain appears in the sequencing data of a study of T cell responses to AZD1222 COVID-19 vaccine. With respect to this clone: What it recognizes is unknown.

The CDR3 loop spans 15 amino acids. The ends were cut back, 2 bases at V and 6 bases at J, with 15 bases in the middle. Germline CDR1 reads SGHTS; CDR2 reads YDEGEE. Study-wide points: Repertoires were collected only later (after the peak T cell response had occurred).

Some clones are missing from TCRdb's copy, which holds only in-frame ones; the method was immunoSEQ multiplex PCR. The sample yields about 160,000 clones, roughly 86% seen once. This material consisted of peripheral blood, taken on day 0 of AZD1222 vaccination. This TCR came from an adult in good health. The V and J genes are TRBV5-8 and TRBJ2-1; D perhaps matches TRBD1 (6 bases). DNA for the CDR3: TGTGCCAGCAGCTTTGGCCAGGGGAATTCCAATGAGCAGTTCTTC. As protein: CASSFGQGNSNEQFF.